The TCR beta chain described here comes from a study of cytomegalovirus exposure and HLA in healthy donors. Study-wide points: Exclusion applied to some V segments, including TRBV6-2 and TRBV6-3, as they were indistinguishable.

With respect to this clone: What it binds is unknown.

The germline gives CDR1 LNHDA, CDR2 SQIVND (reference sequence). CDR3 length: 16 amino acids. The trim removed 3 bases at V and 4 bases at J, leaving 8 bases unmatched. The primer mix had 60 Vbeta and 13 Jbeta primers. TCRdb's copy holds only in-frame clones and misses some; the assay was immunoSEQ multiplex PCR. The data contain 150,000 to 160,000 clones, 80% of them singletons. This chain links TRBV19 with TRBJ2-5; TRBD2 aligns across 10 bases. The sequence was collected from a man aged 25-45 years in good health and CMV-seropositive. Material for sequencing was PBMCs. CDR3: CASSIPGASGRETQYF. CDR3 bases: TGTGCCAGTAGTATCCCCGGGGCTAGCGGGAGAGAGACCCAGTACTTC.